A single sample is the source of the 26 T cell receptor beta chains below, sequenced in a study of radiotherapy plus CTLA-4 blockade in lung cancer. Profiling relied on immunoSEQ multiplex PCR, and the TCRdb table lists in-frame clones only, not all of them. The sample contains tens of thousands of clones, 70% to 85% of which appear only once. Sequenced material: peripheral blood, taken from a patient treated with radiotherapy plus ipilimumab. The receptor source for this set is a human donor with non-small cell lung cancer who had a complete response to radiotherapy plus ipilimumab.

This CDR3 reads CASSSQAGAGSVYEQFF. In nucleotides, the CDR3 is TGTGCCAGCAGCAGTCAAGCGGGCGCCGGTTCCGTCTATGAGCAGTTCTTC. V gene TRBV7-2 combines with J gene TRBJ2-1; maybe TRBD2 (6 bases). The CDR3 loop spans 17 amino acids. Looked up from germline, CDR1 is SGHTA and CDR2 is FQGNSA. V lost 5 bases and J lost 8, with 25 bases in between. Variable domain in full (rest from reference TRBV7-2 and TRBJ2-1): GAGVSQSPSNKVTEKGKDVELRCDPISGHTALYWYRQSLGQGLEFLIYFQGNSAPDKSGLPSDRFSAERTGGSVSTLTIQRTQQEDSAVYLCASSSQAGAGSVYEQFFGPGTRLTVL.

CDR3: CASSPGRGGGEAFF. For the CDR3, the DNA is TGTGCCAGCTCACCGGGACGGGGGGGAGGTGAAGCTTTCTTT. The chain has TRBV18 and TRBJ1-1, with D possibly being TRBD1 (5 bases). Germline CDR1 reads KGHSH; CDR2 reads LQKENI. V lost 3 bases and J lost 7, with 15 bases in between. This CDR3 comprises 14 residues.

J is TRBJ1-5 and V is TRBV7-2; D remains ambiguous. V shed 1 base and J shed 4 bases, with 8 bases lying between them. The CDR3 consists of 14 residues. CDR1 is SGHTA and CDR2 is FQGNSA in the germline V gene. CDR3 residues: CASSLVAGNQPQHF. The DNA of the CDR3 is TGTGCCAGCAGCTTAGTGGCCGGTAATCAGCCCCAGCATTTT.

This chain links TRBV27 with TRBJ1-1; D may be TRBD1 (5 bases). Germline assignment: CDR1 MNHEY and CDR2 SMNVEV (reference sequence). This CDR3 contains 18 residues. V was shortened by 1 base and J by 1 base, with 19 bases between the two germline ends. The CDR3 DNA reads TGTGCCAGCAGTTTATACCCTCCCCAAGGAGGGACGAACACTGAAGCTTTCTTT. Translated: CASSLYPPQGGTNTEAFF.

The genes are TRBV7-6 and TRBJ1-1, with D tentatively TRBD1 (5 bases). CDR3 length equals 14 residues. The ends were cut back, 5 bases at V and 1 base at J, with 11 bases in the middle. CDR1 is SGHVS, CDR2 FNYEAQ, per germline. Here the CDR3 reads CASSTGRTNTEAFF. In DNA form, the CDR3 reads TGTGCCAGCAGCACGGGACGGACGAACACTGAAGCTTTCTTT.

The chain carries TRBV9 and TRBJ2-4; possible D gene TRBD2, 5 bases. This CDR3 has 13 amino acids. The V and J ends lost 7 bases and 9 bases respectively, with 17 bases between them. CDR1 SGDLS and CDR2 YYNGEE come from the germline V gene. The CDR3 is CASEPNGGGIQYF. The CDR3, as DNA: TGTGCCAGCGAACCTAACGGAGGAGGCATTCAGTACTTC.

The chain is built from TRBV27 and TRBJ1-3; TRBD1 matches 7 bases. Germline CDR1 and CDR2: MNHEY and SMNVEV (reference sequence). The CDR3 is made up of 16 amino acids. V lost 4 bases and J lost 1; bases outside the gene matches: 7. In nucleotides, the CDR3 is TGTGCCAGCAGTTCACGGGGGACAGCGTCTGGAAACACCATATATTTT. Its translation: CASSSRGTASGNTIYF.

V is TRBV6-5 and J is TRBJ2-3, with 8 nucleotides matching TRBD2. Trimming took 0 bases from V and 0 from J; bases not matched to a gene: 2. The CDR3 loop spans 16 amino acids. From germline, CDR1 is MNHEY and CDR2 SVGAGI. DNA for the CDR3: TGTGCCAGCAGTTACTCCGCGGGAGGTAGCACAGATACGCAGTATTTT. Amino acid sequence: CASSYSAGGSTDTQYF.

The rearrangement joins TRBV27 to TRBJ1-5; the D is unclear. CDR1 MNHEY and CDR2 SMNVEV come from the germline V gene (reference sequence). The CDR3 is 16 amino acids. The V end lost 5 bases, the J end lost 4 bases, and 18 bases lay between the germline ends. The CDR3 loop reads CASSLRYDVGNQPQHF. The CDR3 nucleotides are TGTGCCAGCAGTCTACGTTACGATGTGGGGAATCAGCCCCAGCATTTT.

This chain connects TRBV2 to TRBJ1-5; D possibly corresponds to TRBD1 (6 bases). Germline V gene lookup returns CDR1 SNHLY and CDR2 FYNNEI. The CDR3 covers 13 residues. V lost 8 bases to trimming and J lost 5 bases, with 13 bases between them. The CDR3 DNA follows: TGTGCCAGCTCCCGTGAGGGGGATCAGCCCCAGCATTTT. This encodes CASSREGDQPQHF.

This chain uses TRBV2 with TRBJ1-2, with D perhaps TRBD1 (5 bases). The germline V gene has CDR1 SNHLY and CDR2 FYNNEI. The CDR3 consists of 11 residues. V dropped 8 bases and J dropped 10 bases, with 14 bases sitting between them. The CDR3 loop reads CASSARDLYTF. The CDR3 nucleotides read TGTGCCAGCTCTGCCCGGGACCTCTACACCTTC.

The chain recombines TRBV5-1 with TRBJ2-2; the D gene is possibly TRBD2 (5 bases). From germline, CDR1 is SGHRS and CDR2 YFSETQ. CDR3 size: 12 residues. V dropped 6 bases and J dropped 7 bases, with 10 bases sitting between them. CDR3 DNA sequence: TGCGCCAGCAAGGAGGTGGGCGGGGAGCTGTTTTTT. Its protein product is CASKEVGGELFF. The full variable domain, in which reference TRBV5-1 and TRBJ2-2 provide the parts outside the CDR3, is KAGVTQTPRYLIKTRGQQVTLSCSPISGHRSVSWYQQTPGQGLQFLFEYFSETQRNKGNFPGRFSGRQFSNSRSEMNVSTLELGDSALYLCASKEVGGELFFGEGSRLTVL.

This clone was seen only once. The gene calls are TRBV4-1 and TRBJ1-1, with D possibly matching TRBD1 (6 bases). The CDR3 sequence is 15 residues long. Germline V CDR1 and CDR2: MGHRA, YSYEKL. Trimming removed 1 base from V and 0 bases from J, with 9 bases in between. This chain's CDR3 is CASSQGTAMNTEAFF. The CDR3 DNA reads TGCGCCAGCAGCCAAGGGACAGCTATGAACACTGAAGCTTTCTTT.

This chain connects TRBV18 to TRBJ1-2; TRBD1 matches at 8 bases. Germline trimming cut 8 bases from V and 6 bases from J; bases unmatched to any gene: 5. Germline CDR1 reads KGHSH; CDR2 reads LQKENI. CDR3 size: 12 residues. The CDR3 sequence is CASGDRGDGYTF. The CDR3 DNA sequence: TGTGCCAGCGGAGACAGGGGTGATGGCTACACCTTC.

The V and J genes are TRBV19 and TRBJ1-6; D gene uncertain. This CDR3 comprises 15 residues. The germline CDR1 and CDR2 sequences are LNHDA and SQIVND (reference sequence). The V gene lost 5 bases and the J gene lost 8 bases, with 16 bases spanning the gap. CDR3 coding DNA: TGTGCCAGTAGTCCCCAAGGCAATAAGGATTCACCCCTCCACTTT. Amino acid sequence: CASSPQGNKDSPLHF.

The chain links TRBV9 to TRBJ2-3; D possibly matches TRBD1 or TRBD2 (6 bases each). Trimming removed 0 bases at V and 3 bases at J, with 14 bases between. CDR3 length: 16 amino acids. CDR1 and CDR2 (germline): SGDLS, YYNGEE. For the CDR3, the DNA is TGTGCCAGCAGCGTAGTGGGGGGCGCAAGAACAGATACGCAGTATTTT. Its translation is CASSVVGGARTDTQYF.

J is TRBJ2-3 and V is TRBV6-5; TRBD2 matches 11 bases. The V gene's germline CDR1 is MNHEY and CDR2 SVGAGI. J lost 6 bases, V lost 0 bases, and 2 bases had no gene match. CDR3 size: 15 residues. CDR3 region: CASSYSASGRDTQYF. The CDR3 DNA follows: TGTGCCAGCAGTTACTCGGCTAGCGGGAGGGATACGCAGTATTTT.

The CDR3 loop is CASSDSLNTEAFF. In DNA, the CDR3 is TGTGCCAGCAGTGACTCACTGAACACTGAAGCTTTCTTT. The rearrangement links TRBV6-4 to TRBJ1-1, with D unclear. The V end lost 0 bases, the J end lost 0 bases, and 2 bases lay between the germline ends. CDR3 length equals 13 residues. Germline values: CDR1 MRHNA, CDR2 SNTAGT.

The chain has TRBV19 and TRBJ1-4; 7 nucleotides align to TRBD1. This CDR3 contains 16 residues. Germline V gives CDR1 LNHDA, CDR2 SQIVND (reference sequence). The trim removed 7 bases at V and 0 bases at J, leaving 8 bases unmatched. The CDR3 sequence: CASTLGTAATNEKLFF. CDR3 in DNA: TGTGCCAGTACCCTAGGGACAGCCGCAACTAATGAAAAACTGTTTTTT.

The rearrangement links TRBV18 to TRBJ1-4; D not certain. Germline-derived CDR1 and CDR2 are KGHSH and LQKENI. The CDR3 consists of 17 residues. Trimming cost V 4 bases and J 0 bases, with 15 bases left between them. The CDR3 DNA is TGTGCCAGCTCACGTTTCCGGGAGGCAGCAACTAATGAAAAACTGTTTTTT. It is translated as CASSRFREAATNEKLFF. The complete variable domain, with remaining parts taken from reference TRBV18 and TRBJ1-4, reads NAGVMQNPRHLVRRRGQEARLRCSPMKGHSHVYWYRQLPEEGLKFMVYLQKENIIDESGMPKERFSAEFPKEGPSILRIQQVVRGDSAAYFCASSRFREAATNEKLFFGSGTQLSVL.

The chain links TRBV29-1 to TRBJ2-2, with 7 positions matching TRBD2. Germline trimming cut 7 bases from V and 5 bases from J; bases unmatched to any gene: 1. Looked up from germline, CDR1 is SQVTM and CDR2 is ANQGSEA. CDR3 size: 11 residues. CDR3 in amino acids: CSGTRTGELFF. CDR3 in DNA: TGCAGCGGGACTAGGACCGGGGAGCTGTTTTTT.

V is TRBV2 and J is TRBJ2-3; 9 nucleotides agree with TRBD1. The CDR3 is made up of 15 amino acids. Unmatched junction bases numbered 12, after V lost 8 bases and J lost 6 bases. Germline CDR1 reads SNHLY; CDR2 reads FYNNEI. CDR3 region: CASLATGGASDTQYF. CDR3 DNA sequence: TGTGCCAGCTTGGCAACAGGGGGCGCCTCGGATACGCAGTATTTT.

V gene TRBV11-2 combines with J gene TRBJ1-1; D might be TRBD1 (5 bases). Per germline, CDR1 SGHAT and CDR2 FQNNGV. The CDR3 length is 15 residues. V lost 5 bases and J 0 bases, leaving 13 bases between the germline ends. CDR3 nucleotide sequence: TGTGCCAGCAGCCCGTCGAGGGGCATGAACACTGAAGCTTTCTTT. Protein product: CASSPSRGMNTEAFF.

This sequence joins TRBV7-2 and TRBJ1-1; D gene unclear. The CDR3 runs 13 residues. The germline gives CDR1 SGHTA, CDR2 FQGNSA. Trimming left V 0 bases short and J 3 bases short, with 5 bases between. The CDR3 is CASSLAGYTEAFF. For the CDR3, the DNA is TGTGCCAGCAGCTTAGCAGGGTACACTGAAGCTTTCTTT.

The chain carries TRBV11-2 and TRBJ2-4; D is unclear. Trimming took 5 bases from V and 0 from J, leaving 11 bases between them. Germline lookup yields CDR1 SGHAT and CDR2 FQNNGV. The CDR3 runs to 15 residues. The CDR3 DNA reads TGTGCCAGCAGCCCAATCGATGGAGCCAAAAACATTCAGTACTTC. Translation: CASSPIDGAKNIQYF.

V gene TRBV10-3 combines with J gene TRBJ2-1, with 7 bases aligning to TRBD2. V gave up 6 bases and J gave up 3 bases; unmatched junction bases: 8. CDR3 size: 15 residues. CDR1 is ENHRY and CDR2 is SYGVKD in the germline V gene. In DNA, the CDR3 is TGTGCCATCAGACCTGGACTAGACGGCTACAATGAGCAGTTCTTC. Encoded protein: CAIRPGLDGYNEQFF.